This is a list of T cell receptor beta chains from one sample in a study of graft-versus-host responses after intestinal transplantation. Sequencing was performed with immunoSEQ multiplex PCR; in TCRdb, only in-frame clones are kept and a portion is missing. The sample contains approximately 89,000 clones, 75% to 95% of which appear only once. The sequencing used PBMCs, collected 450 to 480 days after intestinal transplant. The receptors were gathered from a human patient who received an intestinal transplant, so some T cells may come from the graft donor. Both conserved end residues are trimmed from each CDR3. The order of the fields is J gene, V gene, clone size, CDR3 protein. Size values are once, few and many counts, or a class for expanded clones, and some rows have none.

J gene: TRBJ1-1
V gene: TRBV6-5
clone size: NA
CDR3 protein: ASSYTQNTEAF

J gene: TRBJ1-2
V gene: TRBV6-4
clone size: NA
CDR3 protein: ASSDGTGAQGYT

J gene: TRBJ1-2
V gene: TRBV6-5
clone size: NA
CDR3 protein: ASSGQGPYGYT

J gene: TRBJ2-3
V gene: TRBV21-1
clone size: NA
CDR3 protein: ASKEWRGPTDTQY

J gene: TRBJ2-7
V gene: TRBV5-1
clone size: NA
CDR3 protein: ASSLGSSYEQY

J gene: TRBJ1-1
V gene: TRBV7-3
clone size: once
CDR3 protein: ASSAGTGQAF

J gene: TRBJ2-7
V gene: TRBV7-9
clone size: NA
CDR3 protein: ASSASSRVYEQY

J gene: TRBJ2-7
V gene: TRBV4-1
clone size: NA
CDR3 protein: ASSQEGAVPDEQY

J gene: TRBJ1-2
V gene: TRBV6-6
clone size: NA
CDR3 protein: ASSQGGLNYGYT

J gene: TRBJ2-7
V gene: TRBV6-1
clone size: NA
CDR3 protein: ASEGRAYEQY

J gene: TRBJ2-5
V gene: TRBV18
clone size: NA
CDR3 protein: ASSRDGGKETQY

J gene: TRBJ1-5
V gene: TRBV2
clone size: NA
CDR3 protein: ASRTDGSNQPQH

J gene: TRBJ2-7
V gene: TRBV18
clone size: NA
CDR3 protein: ASSPYFGGGRSYEQY

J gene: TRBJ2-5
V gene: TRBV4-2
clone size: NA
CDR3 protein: ASSQERGAQETQY

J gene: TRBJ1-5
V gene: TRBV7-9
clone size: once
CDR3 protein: ASSLGEGISPPQH

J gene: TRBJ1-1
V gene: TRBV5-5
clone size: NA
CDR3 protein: ASSLAPTGGTEAF

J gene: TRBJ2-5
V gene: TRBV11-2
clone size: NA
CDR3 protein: ASSPRSAGETQY

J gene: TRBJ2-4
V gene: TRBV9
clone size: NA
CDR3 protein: ASSPSGGAGNIQY

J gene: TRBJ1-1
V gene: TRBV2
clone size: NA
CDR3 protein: ASSEVAGEDTEAF

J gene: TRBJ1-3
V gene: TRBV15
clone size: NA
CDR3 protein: ATSRFLSGNTIY

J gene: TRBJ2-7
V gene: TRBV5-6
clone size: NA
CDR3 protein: ASSPGTGIYEQY

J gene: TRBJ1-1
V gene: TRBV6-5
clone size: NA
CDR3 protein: ASSYSGGNTEAF